The 5 T cell receptor beta chains below come from one sample, sequenced in a study of T cell repertoires in cytomegalovirus infection. Each CDR3 protein is one row after TCRdb ran MiXCR on the reads. The repertoire includes 250,000 to 300,000 distinct CDR3 sequences, approximately 22% of them detected once, and approximately 19% sits in the top ten. No antigen has been assigned to these receptors. The sample was cultured PBMCs, taken from culture after CMV antigen stimulation. The receptors were gathered from a human donor in good health (CMV status not recorded). Some clones in this sample may be carry-over from other donors' samples.

The chain recombines TRBV7-2 with TRBJ2-2; TRBD1 aligns across 9 bases. The germline V gene has CDR1 SGHTA and CDR2 FQGNSA. The V gene end was trimmed by 5 bases and the J gene end by 5 bases; junction bases not matched to a gene: 9. This CDR3 has 16 residues. The CDR3 here is CASSRRQGVGTGELFF. DNA for the CDR3: TGTGCCAGCAGCCGCCGACAGGGGGTCGGAACCGGGGAGCTGTTTTTT.

This clonotype appeared a single time. The CDR3 DNA is TGTGCCAGCAGCTTGCAGACAGGGGGTTCGGTGCAGTACTTC. Its protein product is CASSLQTGGSVQYF. The chain links TRBV7-2 to TRBJ2-7; 9 bases map to TRBD1. Per germline, CDR1 SGHTA and CDR2 FQGNSA. V lost 3 bases, J lost 9 bases, and 9 bases stayed unmatched. The CDR3 covers 14 residues.

In its sample, this clonotype was seen many times. The CDR3 nucleotides are TGTGCCAGCAGCGCCGGACCCGGGACTAGCGGGAGAGATACGCAGTATTTT. As protein: CASSAGPGTSGRDTQYF. V gene TRBV7-2 combines with J gene TRBJ2-3; 14 bases are a match to TRBD2. This CDR3 spans 17 amino acids. Unmatched junction bases numbered 9, after V lost 5 bases and J lost 5 bases. Per germline, CDR1 SGHTA and CDR2 FQGNSA.

In its sample, this clonotype was seen once. The V and J genes are TRBV20-1 and TRBJ1-5; unclear D gene. Germline V gene data show CDR1 as DFQATT and CDR2 as SNEGSKA (reference sequence). The V gene lost 3 bases and the J gene lost 9 bases, with 12 bases spanning the gap. There are 12 residues in the CDR3. CDR3 region: CSASVPGRPQHF. The CDR3 region has the DNA TGCAGTGCTAGTGTCCCGGGGAGGCCCCAGCATTTT.

This clonotype has at least ten counts. This chain uses TRBV19 with TRBJ1-2; no clear D. This CDR3 spans 13 amino acids. Trimming cost V 5 bases and J 5 bases, with 12 bases left between them. The germline V gene has CDR1 LNHDA and CDR2 SQIVND (reference sequence). The CDR3 nucleotides read TGTGCCAGTAGTCCGGACCCGCTATATGGCTACACCTTC. The encoded protein is CASSPDPLYGYTF.